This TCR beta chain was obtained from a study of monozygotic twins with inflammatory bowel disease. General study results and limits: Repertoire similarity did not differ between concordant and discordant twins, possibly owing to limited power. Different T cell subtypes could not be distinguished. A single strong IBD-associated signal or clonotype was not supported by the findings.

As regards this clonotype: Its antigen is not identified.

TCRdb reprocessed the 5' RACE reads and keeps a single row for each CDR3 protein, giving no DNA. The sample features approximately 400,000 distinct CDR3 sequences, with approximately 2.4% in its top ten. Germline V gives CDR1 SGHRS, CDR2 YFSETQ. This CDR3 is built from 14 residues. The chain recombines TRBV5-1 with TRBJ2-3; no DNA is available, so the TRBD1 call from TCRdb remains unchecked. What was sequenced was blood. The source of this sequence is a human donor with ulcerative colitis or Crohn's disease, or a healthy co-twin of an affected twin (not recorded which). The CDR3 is CASSLTPGVNTQYF.